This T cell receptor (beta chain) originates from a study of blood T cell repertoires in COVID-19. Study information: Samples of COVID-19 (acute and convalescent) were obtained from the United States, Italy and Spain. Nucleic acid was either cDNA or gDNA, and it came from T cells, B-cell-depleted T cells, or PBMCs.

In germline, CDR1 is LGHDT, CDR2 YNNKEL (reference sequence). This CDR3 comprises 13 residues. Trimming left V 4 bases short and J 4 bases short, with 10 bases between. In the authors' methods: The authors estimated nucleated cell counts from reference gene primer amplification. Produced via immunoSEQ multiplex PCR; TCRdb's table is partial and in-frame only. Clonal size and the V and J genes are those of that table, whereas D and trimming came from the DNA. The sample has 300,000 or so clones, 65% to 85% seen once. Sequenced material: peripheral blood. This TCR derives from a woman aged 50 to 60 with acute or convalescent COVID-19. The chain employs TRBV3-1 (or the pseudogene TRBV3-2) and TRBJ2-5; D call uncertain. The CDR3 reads CASSPDSRETQYF. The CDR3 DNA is TGTGCCAGCAGCCCCGACTCGAGAGAGACCCAGTACTTC.